This entry describes one TCR beta chain. Its target is not known. Germline CDR1 reads MNHEY; CDR2 reads SVGAGI. CDR3 length: 15 amino acids. Trimming stripped 2 bases from V and 0 bases from J, with 9 bases between. Time point denoted: week 35, safety follow-up. Each dose of the vaccine consisted of 300 ug of mutant IDH1 20-mer peptide, with topical imiquimod. The sample is drawn from a study of a mutant IDH1 vaccine in newly diagnosed glioma. TCRdb's table, derived via immunoSEQ multiplex PCR, lists solely in-frame clones and lacks some. This sample has about 66,000 clones, with 74% found just once. The sequencing here drew on PBMCs, taken from a glioma patient whose treatment included an IDH1 peptide vaccine. This chain connects TRBV6-5 to TRBJ2-3; D might be TRBD2 (6 bases). This TCR was sampled from a man aged 45-65 years with glioma. CDR3 nucleotide sequence: TGTGCCAGCAGTTACAAGGGGACTAGCACAGATACGCAGTATTTT. As protein: CASSYKGTSTDTQYF.